The source of this T cell receptor (beta chain) is a study of PD-1 blockade in classical Hodgkin lymphoma. Data came from immunoSEQ multiplex PCR; TCRdb stores just in-frame clones and leaves some out. The profile covers roughly 30,000 clones, with 65% to 85% appearing a single time and approximately 18% taken by the ten largest. Time point noted: cycle 4 day 1 (C4D1), after more than five weeks of nivolumab. All patients relapsed after autologous stem cell transplantation, and brentuximab vedotin exposure varied. The CDR3 consists of 14 residues. Germline assignment: CDR1 MDHEN and CDR2 SYDVKM. Trimming left V 5 bases short and J 6 bases short, with 16 bases between.

The specimen was peripheral blood mononuclear cells (PBMCs), collected before the fourth cycle of nivolumab. The receptor was derived from a human donor with classical Hodgkin lymphoma. The V call is TRBV28, the J call TRBJ1-1, with unresolved D. The CDR3 loop is CASSQTGKGAEAFF. CDR3 bases: TGTGCCAGCAGTCAGACGGGAAAGGGCGCTGAAGCTTTCTTT.